The 17 T cell receptor beta chains below were found in one sample sequenced in a study of blood T cell repertoires in COVID-19. Measured with immunoSEQ multiplex PCR; TCRdb has only the in-frame clones, and not every one. The table records around 400,000 clones, about 90% of them present only once. Material for sequencing was peripheral blood. The origin of the receptors is a woman aged 55-75 years with COVID-19, enrolled during active disease.

J is TRBJ2-1 and V is TRBV28, with TRBD1 identical over 7 bases. Trimming removed 6 bases from V and 7 bases from J; junction bases left unmatched: 12. The CDR3 is made up of 15 amino acids. The germline CDR1 and CDR2 sequences are MDHEN and SYDVKM. In DNA, the CDR3 is TGTGCCAGCAGCCCTAACAGACAGGGCTGGAATGAGCAGTTCTTC. Its translation is CASSPNRQGWNEQFF. The full variable domain, its missing parts supplied by reference TRBV28 and TRBJ2-1, is DVKVTQSSRYLVKRTGEKVFLECVQDMDHENMFWYRQDPGLGLRLIYFSYDVKMKEKGDIPEGYSVSREKKERFSLILESASTNQTSMYLCASSPNRQGWNEQFFGPGTRLTVL.

In its sample, this clone was seen a few times. The V gene is TRBV27, the J gene TRBJ2-2; 7 bases align to TRBD2. The germline V gene has CDR1 MNHEY and CDR2 SMNVEV (reference sequence). The CDR3 is 14 residues long. V trimming: 9 bases; J trimming: 3 bases; junction bases outside the gene matches: 7. Here the CDR3 DNA reads TGTGCCAGTCGTCGTGCGGGGGACACCGGGGAGCTGTTTTTT. This translates into CASRRAGDTGELFF.

V is TRBV6-5 and J is TRBJ2-6; D is unclear. The V gene lost 6 bases and the J gene lost 4 bases, with 13 bases spanning the gap. CDR1 and CDR2 from the germline V gene are MNHEY and SVGAGI. This CDR3 spans 15 amino acids. CDR3 nucleotides: TGTGCCAGCAGCCTCAGGAAGATCGGGGCCAACGTCCTGACTTTC. Translated: CASSLRKIGANVLTF.

V gene TRBV19 combines with J gene TRBJ2-3; D remains unclear. The CDR3 consists of 11 residues. Germline V gene sequence: CDR1 LNHDA, CDR2 SQIVND (reference sequence). The V and J ends lost 8 bases and 7 bases respectively, with 10 bases between them. The CDR3 coding sequence is TGTGCCAGTCGAACAGTCAATACGCAGTATTTT. This encodes CASRTVNTQYF.

The rearrangement joins TRBV7-9 to TRBJ1-4; D ambiguous. This CDR3 has 14 residues. V lost 1 base and J 5 bases, leaving 8 bases between the germline ends. The germline V gene has CDR1 SEHNR and CDR2 FQNEAQ (reference sequence). The CDR3 spells CASSLGTPNEKLFF. CDR3 DNA: TGTGCCAGCAGCTTAGGGACTCCCAATGAAAAACTGTTTTTT. The full variable domain, with the rest looked up from reference TRBV7-9 and TRBJ1-4, is DTGVSQNPRHKITKRGQNVTFRCDPISEHNRLYWYRQTLGQGPEFLTYFQNEAQLEKSRLLSDRFSAERPKGSFSTLEIQRTEQGDSAMYLCASSLGTPNEKLFFGSGTQLSVL.

The chain carries TRBV5-1 and TRBJ2-3; a weak D match, TRBD1 (5 bases). The ends were cut back, 7 bases at V and 3 bases at J, with 15 bases in the middle. The CDR3 has 14 amino acids. Germline V gene lookup returns CDR1 SGHRS and CDR2 YFSETQ. CDR3 nucleotide sequence: TGCGCCAGCGACCCAGGTGGGGCGACAGATACGCAGTATTTT. Amino acids: CASDPGGATDTQYF.

This clone was seen a single time. This CDR3 is CASSRTGVGFGADTQYF. CDR3 sequence (DNA): TGTGCCAGCAGCCGAACAGGGGTCGGTTTTGGGGCAGATACGCAGTATTTT. This rearrangement joins TRBV11-2 to TRBJ2-3, with 7 bases identical to TRBD1. The V and J ends lost 5 bases and 4 bases, in that order; junction bases with no gene match: 15. This CDR3 region has 17 residues. The germline V gene has CDR1 SGHAT and CDR2 FQNNGV.

The chain is built from TRBV6-5 and TRBJ1-5; D is unclear. Germline V CDR1 and CDR2: MNHEY, SVGAGI. The CDR3 runs to 14 residues. V lost 9 bases and J 1 base, leaving 13 bases between the germline ends. DNA of the CDR3: TGTGCCAGTTTCAGTGTCGGGAGCAATCAGCCCCAGCATTTT. Amino acids: CASFSVGSNQPQHF.

This clone was found a few times. The chain uses TRBV7-9 and TRBJ2-3, with D possibly matching TRBD2 (5 bases). This CDR3 spans 16 amino acids. Trimming removed 5 bases from V and 1 base from J, with 16 bases in between. CDR1 and CDR2 from the germline V gene are SEHNR and FQNEAQ (reference sequence). As DNA, the CDR3 is TGTGCCAGCAGCCCTCGTCGGGGTGAAGGCACAGATACGCAGTATTTT. Encoded protein: CASSPRRGEGTDTQYF.

This sequence joins TRBV6-5 and TRBJ1-2; possible D gene TRBD1, 6 bases. Trimming took 6 bases from V and 4 from J, leaving 15 bases between them. The CDR3 is 14 residues long. Looked up from germline, CDR1 is MNHEY and CDR2 is SVGAGI. The CDR3 protein is CASRPTGGVYGYTF. The CDR3 DNA sequence: TGTGCCAGCAGGCCTACGGGGGGCGTCTATGGCTACACCTTC.

The chain employs TRBV28 and TRBJ2-2, with 11 bases aligning to TRBD2. Looked up from germline, CDR1 is MDHEN and CDR2 is SYDVKM. J was trimmed by 6 bases and V by 9 bases; bases with no gene match: 6. The CDR3 spans 14 residues. The CDR3 spells CASTSGGRPGELFF. The CDR3 DNA is TGTGCCAGTACTAGCGGGGGCAGGCCCGGGGAGCTGTTTTTT.

This chain links TRBV12-3 or TRBV12-4 with TRBJ1-2; D remains unclear. Trimming shortened V by 8 bases and J by 0 bases, and 7 bases separated the two germline ends. The CDR3 has 12 amino acids. In DNA, the CDR3 is TGTGCCAGCTCCGAGACTAACTATGGCTACACCTTC. Protein: CASSETNYGYTF.

This chain connects TRBV9 to TRBJ2-2; D is unresolved. CDR1 is SGDLS, CDR2 YYNGEE, per germline. The CDR3 spans 12 residues. V lost 4 bases to trimming and J lost 3 bases, with 4 bases between them. In DNA form, the CDR3 reads TGTGCCAGCAGCCACTACACCGGGGAGCTGTTTTTT. This codes for CASSHYTGELFF.

Points on this clone: Other DNA sequences within the sample encode an identical CDR3. The chain couples TRBV6-5 to TRBJ1-6, with a possible D match to TRBD1 (6 bases). This CDR3 is built from 14 residues. CDR1 is MNHEY, CDR2 SVGAGI, per germline. The ends were cut back, 6 bases at V and 6 bases at J, with 12 bases in the middle. CDR3 DNA: TGTGCCAGCAGCCGGACAGCCCTTAATTCACCCCTCCACTTT. Amino acid sequence: CASSRTALNSPLHF.

The chain links TRBV3-1 (or the pseudogene TRBV3-2) to TRBJ1-5; a possible D gene is TRBD1 (5 bases). Trimming removed 4 bases at V and 1 base at J, with 14 bases between. CDR1 is LGHDT and CDR2 is YNNKEL in the germline V gene (reference sequence). The CDR3 is made up of 16 amino acids. The CDR3 loop reads CASSPNGGGSNQPQHF. CDR3 sequence (DNA): TGTGCCAGCAGCCCTAACGGGGGGGGGAGCAATCAGCCCCAGCATTTT.

The chain is built from TRBV10-3 and TRBJ1-2; 12 positions match TRBD1. The CDR3 is 13 residues long. J was trimmed by 7 bases and V by 10 bases; bases with no gene match: 7. Per the germline V gene, CDR1 is ENHRY and CDR2 is SYGVKD. The chain's CDR3 is CATEGQGASGYTF. The CDR3 bases are TGTGCCACAGAGGGACAGGGGGCTAGTGGCTACACCTTC.

CDR3 sequence reads: CASSIPGTGANVLTF. As DNA, the CDR3 is TGTGCCAGTAGTATCCCAGGGACTGGGGCCAACGTCCTGACTTTC. This rearrangement joins TRBV19 to TRBJ2-6, with a weak D call TRBD1 (5 bases). V was trimmed by 3 bases and J by 2 bases, leaving 8 bases between them. The CDR3 contains 15 residues. Germline loops: CDR1 LNHDA, CDR2 SQIVND (reference sequence).